A single sample gave rise to the 32 T cell receptor beta chains below, sequenced in a study of T cell changes during pregnancy in multiple sclerosis. Method: immunoSEQ multiplex PCR; TCRdb's copy keeps in-frame clones and lacks some. The data hold about 46,000 clones, with under 95% observed a single time. Sequences were derived from CD8+ T cells from peripheral blood mononuclear cells, sampled in the second trimester of pregnancy. Every receptor here comes from a female donor with multiple sclerosis, enrolled in a pregnancy study.

This clone occurred a few times. This chain joins TRBV7-2 and TRBJ1-1; 7 bases fit TRBD1. In germline, CDR1 is SGHTA, CDR2 FQGNSA. The CDR3 is 15 residues long. With 0 bases clipped from V and 5 bases from J, the junction kept 6 bases outside the gene matches. CDR3 nucleotide sequence: TGTGCCAGCAGCTTAGCGGTAGGGGGCGGGACTGAAGCTTTCTTT. This encodes CASSLAVGGGTEAFF.

The chain is built from TRBV27 and TRBJ2-7, with 9 bases identical to TRBD1. V dropped 0 bases and J dropped 4; count of bases not matched to a gene: 4. Germline V gene lookup returns CDR1 MNHEY and CDR2 SMNVEV (reference sequence). The CDR3 loop spans 15 amino acids. The CDR3 reads CASSLSGTGKYEQYF. The CDR3 DNA follows: TGTGCCAGCAGTTTATCAGGGACAGGGAAGTACGAGCAGTACTTC.

Only a few counts were recorded for this clone. This chain uses TRBV25-1 with TRBJ1-1; D gene unclear. The CDR3 loop spans 12 amino acids. Looked up from germline, CDR1 is MGHDK and CDR2 is SYGVNS. V lost 5 bases and J lost 5, with 9 bases in between. CDR3 region: CASSPTGTEAFF. The CDR3 DNA is TGTGCCAGCAGTCCAACGGGGACTGAAGCTTTCTTT.

V gene TRBV7-3 combines with J gene TRBJ2-2; no clear D. The CDR3 runs 12 residues. V lost 2 bases, J lost 7 bases, and 5 bases lay in between. Germline loops: CDR1 SGHTA, CDR2 FQGTGA. CDR3 in amino acids: CASSLGNGELFF. The CDR3 DNA follows: TGTGCCAGCAGCTTAGGCAACGGGGAGCTGTTTTTT.

The chain's CDR3 is CASSLWTGSTDGYTF. The CDR3 DNA sequence: TGTGCCAGCAGTCTGTGGACAGGGTCTACGGATGGCTACACCTTC. The chain links TRBV27 to TRBJ1-2, with 8 bases fitting TRBD1. Trimming took 5 bases from V and 6 from J; bases not matched to a gene: 11. The germline CDR1 and CDR2 sequences are MNHEY and SMNVEV (reference sequence). The CDR3 runs 15 residues.

The chain combines TRBV25-1 with TRBJ2-5, with 8 positions matching TRBD2. J gave up 4 bases and V 1 base, and 5 bases lay outside the gene matches. Germline V gene lookup returns CDR1 MGHDK and CDR2 SYGVNS. The CDR3 loop spans 15 amino acids. In DNA, the CDR3 is TGTGCCAGCAGTGAATTCGGGGGGGGACTAGAGACCCAGTACTTC. It is translated as CASSEFGGGLETQYF.

The chain employs TRBV5-6 and TRBJ2-7; possibly TRBD1 for D (6 bases). Germline V gives CDR1 SGHDT, CDR2 YYEEEE. V dropped 4 bases and J dropped 3 bases, with 11 bases sitting between them. The CDR3 has 13 residues. The CDR3 DNA follows: TGTGCCAGCAGCCTCGGACAGTTCTACGAGCAGTACTTC. Amino acid sequence: CASSLGQFYEQYF. The full variable domain, its missing parts supplied by reference TRBV5-6 and TRBJ2-7, is DAGVTQSPTHLIKTRGQQVTLRCSPKSGHDTVSWYQQALGQGPQFIFQYYEEEERQRGNFPDRFSGHQFPNYSSELNVNALLLGDSALYLCASSLGQFYEQYFGPGTRLTVT.

V usage is TRBV9 and J usage is TRBJ1-6, with TRBD1 as a possible D gene (5 bases). Germline values: CDR1 SGDLS, CDR2 YYNGEE. The CDR3 covers 15 residues. Trimming removed 2 bases from V and 8 bases from J, with 14 bases in between. CDR3 amino acids: CASSVQVDTHSPLHF. The CDR3 DNA reads TGTGCCAGCAGCGTCCAGGTGGACACCCATTCACCCCTCCACTTT.

The chain carries TRBV11-2 and TRBJ1-1, with D possibly matching TRBD1 (5 bases). This CDR3 comprises 14 residues. The germline CDR1 and CDR2 sequences are SGHAT and FQNNGV. Trimming cost V 4 bases and J 5 bases, with 14 bases left between them. The CDR3 coding sequence is TGTGCCAGCAGCTCAGAGGGGAGGTGGACTGAAGCTTTCTTT. As protein: CASSSEGRWTEAFF.

This chain connects TRBV4-3 to TRBJ2-1, with 8 bases identical to TRBD2. CDR3 length equals 15 residues. J gave up 5 bases and V 1 base, and 4 bases lay outside the gene matches. CDR1 is LGHNA and CDR2 is YSLEER in the germline V gene. CDR3 sequence: CASSQVTGGDNEQFF. The CDR3 region has the DNA TGCGCCAGCAGCCAAGTAACGGGGGGGGACAATGAGCAGTTCTTC.

This chain connects TRBV4-3 to TRBJ1-6; 7 bases match TRBD1. Germline CDR1 LGHNA, CDR2 YSLEER. This CDR3 contains 15 residues. With V trimmed by 1 base and J by 7 bases, 4 bases remained unmatched. The chain's CDR3 is CASSQVRQGNSPLHF. The CDR3, as DNA: TGCGCCAGCAGCCAAGTTCGACAGGGAAATTCACCCCTCCACTTT.

The rearrangement links TRBV7-6 to TRBJ2-7, with D possibly being TRBD2 (6 bases). Germline CDR1 reads SGHVS; CDR2 reads FNYEAQ. Trimming removed 5 bases from V and 1 base from J, with 12 bases in between. There are 14 residues in the CDR3. The CDR3 loop is CASSPPGLSYEQYF. The CDR3 DNA sequence: TGTGCCAGCAGCCCACCGGGACTTTCCTACGAGCAGTACTTC.

This clone was seen just once. This chain uses TRBV12-5 with TRBJ2-7; 10 positions match TRBD1. Germline-derived CDR1 and CDR2 are LGHNT and FRNRAP. The CDR3 has 13 residues. The V and J ends lost 6 bases and 3 bases, in that order; junction bases with no gene match: 2. The CDR3 nucleotides read TGTGCTAGTGGGGGACAGGGGTACTACGAGCAGTACTTC. It encodes CASGGQGYYEQYF.

The chain employs TRBV6-1 and TRBJ2-1; D possibly corresponds to TRBD1 (6 bases). V was clipped by 0 bases and J by 0 bases, with 9 bases between them. CDR3 size: 16 residues. The V gene's germline CDR1 is MNHNS and CDR2 SASEGT. CDR3 coding DNA: TGTGCCAGCAGTGAAGCCCAGGGGAGCTCCTACAATGAGCAGTTCTTC. Protein sequence: CASSEAQGSSYNEQFF.

The chain carries TRBV25-1 and TRBJ1-1, with unresolved D. V was shortened by 3 bases and J by 4 bases, with 6 bases between the two germline ends. Germline assignment: CDR1 MGHDK and CDR2 SYGVNS. This CDR3 is 12 amino acids long. CDR3 amino acids: CASSEYGTEAFF. The CDR3 DNA reads as TGTGCCAGCAGTGAGTACGGCACTGAAGCTTTCTTT.

The chain recombines TRBV9 with TRBJ2-3, with 11 bases fitting TRBD1. The CDR3 contains 16 residues. Germline V gene sequence: CDR1 SGDLS, CDR2 YYNGEE. V lost 3 bases to trimming and J lost 3 bases; unmatched junction nucleotides: 6. The CDR3 protein is CASSGTGGRLTDTQYF. The CDR3 DNA is TGTGCCAGCAGCGGGACAGGGGGCCGGTTGACAGATACGCAGTATTTT.

V usage is TRBV21-1 and J usage is TRBJ2-5; the table assigns TRBD2, which was not confirmed against the DNA. TRBV21-1 constitutes a pseudogene. The CDR3 totals 15 residues. CDR3 amino acids: CASSMEGQAEETQYF. The CDR3 nucleotides are TGTGCCAGCAGCATGGAGGGGCAGGCGGAAGAGACCCAGTACTTC.

The chain is built from TRBV29-1 and TRBJ2-2; tentative D call: TRBD2 (6 bases). V gave up 6 bases and J gave up 6 bases, with 17 bases separating them. CDR1 SQVTM and CDR2 ANQGSEA come from the germline V gene. CDR3 length: 14 amino acids. CDR3: CSVPARGGSGELFF. The CDR3, as DNA: TGCAGCGTCCCGGCAAGGGGAGGATCCGGGGAGCTGTTTTTT.

The gene calls are TRBV6-1 and TRBJ2-7; D possibly corresponds to TRBD1 (5 bases). Between the trimmed V and J ends, which lost 0 bases and 3 bases, there was a span of 9 bases. The CDR3 loop spans 14 amino acids. Germline V CDR1 and CDR2: MNHNS, SASEGT. The DNA of the CDR3 is TGTGCCAGCAGTGAAGCGCTTGGACACTACGAGCAGTACTTC. The encoded protein is CASSEALGHYEQYF.

This clone has just one count. This chain links TRBV15 with TRBJ2-2; the D gene is possibly TRBD1 (6 bases). Germline CDR1 is LNHNV and CDR2 is YYDKDF (reference sequence). The CDR3 runs to 15 residues. V lost 6 bases and J lost 6, with 17 bases in between. DNA for the CDR3: TGTGCCACCAGTTCGAACAGGGAGCCCGCCGGGGAGCTGTTTTTT. Its translation is CATSSNREPAGELFF. Drawing the rest from reference TRBV15 and TRBJ2-2, the complete variable domain is DAMVIQNPRYQVTQFGKPVTLSCSQTLNHNVMYWYQQKSSQAPKLLFHYYDKDFNNEADTPDNFQSRRPNTSFCFLDIRSPGLGDTAMYLCATSSNREPAGELFFGEGSRLTVL.

The V and J genes are TRBV7-9 and TRBJ2-1, with D uncertain. This CDR3 comprises 13 residues. V was pared by 1 base and J by 8 bases, with 9 bases between. The germline gives CDR1 SEHNR, CDR2 FQNEAQ (reference sequence). This CDR3 reads CASSLVQTHEQFF. In nucleotides, the CDR3 is TGTGCCAGCAGCTTAGTCCAGACTCATGAGCAGTTCTTC. Supplemented by reference TRBV7-9 and TRBJ2-1, the full variable domain reads DTGVSQNPRHKITKRGQNVTFRCDPISEHNRLYWYRQTLGQGPEFLTYFQNEAQLEKSRLLSDRFSAERPKGSFSTLEIQRTEQGDSAMYLCASSLVQTHEQFFGPGTRLTVL.

The chain is built from TRBV4-2 and TRBJ1-1; D uncertain. Looked up from germline, CDR1 is LGHNA and CDR2 is YNFKEQ. V was clipped by 0 bases and J by 0 bases, with 11 bases between them. The CDR3 extends over 16 amino acids. The CDR3 DNA is TGTGCCAGCAGCCAAGATGGTGGAGAGATGAACACTGAAGCTTTCTTT. Translating it yields CASSQDGGEMNTEAFF.

The chain recombines TRBV29-1 with TRBJ1-3, with unresolved D. The CDR3 is 12 amino acids. Trimming took off 5 bases at V and 0 bases at J, with 5 bases between the two ends. Germline lookup yields CDR1 SQVTM and CDR2 ANQGSEA. CDR3: CSVLYSGNTIYF. The CDR3, as DNA: TGCAGCGTTCTTTACTCTGGAAACACCATATATTTT. The variable domain in full, completed from reference TRBV29-1 and TRBJ1-3, reads SAVISQKPSRDICQRGTSLTIQCQVDSQVTMMFWYRQQPGQSLTLIATANQGSEATYESGFVIDKFPISRPNLTFSTLTVSNMSPEDSSIYLCSVLYSGNTIYFGEGSWLTVV.

The CDR3 sequence is CASSLNAGPEAFF. The CDR3, as DNA: TGTGCCAGCAGCTTAAACGCGGGGCCTGAAGCTTTCTTT. This rearrangement joins TRBV11-2 to TRBJ1-1, with a possible D match to TRBD1 (5 bases). Germline V lookup: CDR1 SGHAT, CDR2 FQNNGV. The V and J ends lost 2 bases and 6 bases respectively, with 10 bases between them. The CDR3 is made up of 13 amino acids.

The chain couples TRBV4-3 to TRBJ1-1; D unclear. In germline, CDR1 is LGHNA, CDR2 YSLEER. CDR3 length equals 18 residues. Deletions cut 0 bases from V and 0 bases from J, with 17 bases between. CDR3: CASSQELLSGNMNTEAFF. For the CDR3, the DNA is TGCGCCAGCAGCCAAGAATTGTTGTCAGGAAACATGAACACTGAAGCTTTCTTT.

The chain is built from TRBV11-2 and TRBJ2-3; 8 nucleotides line up with TRBD1. This CDR3 contains 15 residues. Germline trimming cut 5 bases from V and 4 bases from J; bases unmatched to any gene: 8. From germline, CDR1 is SGHAT and CDR2 FQNNGV. This chain's CDR3 is CASSGTGPTADTQYF. The CDR3 DNA reads TGTGCCAGCAGCGGGACAGGTCCCACGGCAGATACGCAGTATTTT.

The rearrangement joins TRBV11-2 to TRBJ2-6; D is uncertain. Trimming stripped 9 bases from V and 0 bases from J, with 6 bases between. The CDR3 totals 13 residues. Germline V lookup: CDR1 SGHAT, CDR2 FQNNGV. CDR3: CASYNSGANVLTF. The DNA for the CDR3 is TGTGCCAGTTATAACTCTGGGGCCAACGTCCTGACTTTC. Based on the CDR3 plus reference TRBV11-2 and TRBJ2-6, the full variable domain is EAGVAQSPRYKIIEKRQSVAFWCNPISGHATLYWYQQILGQGPKLLIQFQNNGVVDDSQLPKDRFSAERLKGVDSTLKIQPAKLEDSAVYLCASYNSGANVLTFGAGSRLTVL.

In DNA, the CDR3 is TGTGCCAGCAGCGCCACTAAAAAGGGGGACACTGAAGCTTTCTTT. Its translation: CASSATKKGDTEAFF. The rearrangement links TRBV9 to TRBJ1-1, with TRBD1 as a possible D gene (6 bases). The CDR3 sequence is 15 residues long. Germline V CDR1 and CDR2: SGDLS, YYNGEE. V was pared by 3 bases and J by 3 bases, with 15 bases between. Using reference TRBV9 and TRBJ1-1 for the parts outside the CDR3, the full variable domain is DSGVTQTPKHLITATGQRVTLRCSPRSGDLSVYWYQQSLDQGLQFLIQYYNGEERAKGNILERFSAQQFPDLHSELNLSSLELGDSALYFCASSATKKGDTEAFFGQGTRLTVV.

This clone was detected once. The V gene is TRBV13, the J gene TRBJ2-5; 9 bases align to TRBD2. The germline V gene has CDR1 PRHDT and CDR2 FYEKMQ (reference sequence). After removal of 5 bases from V and 0 bases from J, the junction contained 10 bases not matched to a gene. This CDR3 is built from 17 residues. The CDR3 protein is CASSPRRGGGYQETQYF. The CDR3 coding sequence is TGTGCCAGCAGCCCCCGGCGCGGGGGGGGGTACCAAGAGACCCAGTACTTC. The full variable domain, its missing parts supplied by reference TRBV13 and TRBJ2-5, is AAGVIQSPRHLIKEKRETATLKCYPIPRHDTVYWYQQGPGQDPQFLISFYEKMQSDKGSIPDRFSAQQFSDYHSELNMSSLELGDSALYFCASSPRRGGGYQETQYFGPGTRLLVL.

The chain is built from TRBV29-1 and TRBJ1-2, with 9 bases that match TRBD1. The CDR3 is 14 amino acids. The trim removed 3 bases at V and 3 bases at J, leaving 5 bases unmatched. CDR1 is SQVTM, CDR2 ANQGSEA, per germline. CDR3 nucleotide sequence: TGCAGCGTTGATCAAGACAGGGGGGACTATGGCTACACCTTC. Protein product: CSVDQDRGDYGYTF.

This chain uses TRBV5-5 with TRBJ1-1, with D tentatively TRBD1 (6 bases). V dropped 9 bases and J dropped 0 bases, with 12 bases sitting between them. From germline, CDR1 is SGHKS and CDR2 YYEKEE (reference sequence). The CDR3 contains 13 residues. The CDR3 loop reads CATRQDLNTEAFF. In DNA form, the CDR3 reads TGTGCCACCCGACAGGACCTGAACACTGAAGCTTTCTTT.

V gene TRBV9 combines with J gene TRBJ1-3; maybe TRBD1 (6 bases). CDR3 length: 14 residues. The V gene's germline CDR1 is SGDLS and CDR2 YYNGEE. With 4 bases removed from V and 6 bases from J, the gap between germline ends came to 14 bases. In DNA, the CDR3 is TGTGCCAGCAGCACCCTTCAGGGGCCAAACACCATATATTTT. This encodes CASSTLQGPNTIYF. Full variable domain (outside the CDR3, taken from reference TRBV9 and TRBJ1-3): DSGVTQTPKHLITATGQRVTLRCSPRSGDLSVYWYQQSLDQGLQFLIQYYNGEERAKGNILERFSAQQFPDLHSELNLSSLELGDSALYFCASSTLQGPNTIYFGEGSWLTVV.